The present entry profiles one T cell receptor beta chain with its context. This record comes from a study of T cells in Graves' hyperthyroidism and ophthalmopathy. Amplified TCR beta CDR3 regions derived from RNA transcripts. During a first-round RT-PCR of the TCR CDR3, the HTBI primer set was used. TCRdb called the multiplex PCR reads again in MiXCR, with one record for every CDR3 protein. The top ten clones hold roughly 8% of a sample with more than 600,000 distinct CDR3 sequences, about 16% of them seen once. The origin of this receptor is a man between 18 and 35 years old with Graves' hyperthyroidism. Material for sequencing was blood.

The CDR3 loop is CATSDATSGRDEQYF. CDR3 DNA sequence: TGTGCCACCAGTGACGCCACTAGCGGGAGGGACGAGCAGTACTTC. The V gene is TRBV24-1, the J gene TRBJ2-7, with 13 bases that match TRBD2. Germline V gene lookup returns CDR1 KGHDR and CDR2 SFDVKD. The CDR3 has 15 amino acids. Unmatched junction bases numbered 4, after V lost 4 bases and J lost 5 bases.